The source of this T cell receptor (beta chain) is a study of shared clonotypes between healthy human individuals. On the study more broadly: Donor composition was two women and three men, aged 18 to 49.

Both subsets, CD45RA+ naive and CD45RA-negative memory, were split from the CD4+ cells. Clones were read by immunoSEQ multiplex PCR, and TCRdb kept only the in-frame ones, dropping some. The sample has over a million clones, around three quarters seen once. This sequence originates from a man younger than 35 in good health. Some clones in this sample may be carry-over from other donors' samples. Material: memory CD4+ T cells from PBMCs. The subset: CD45RA-negative fraction.

CDR3 sequence: CASSLAGSLAGGNEQFF. DNA of the CDR3: TGTGCCAGCAGCTTGGCCGGATCGCTAGCGGGAGGCAATGAGCAGTTCTTC. The chain employs TRBV5-4 and TRBJ2-1, with 11 bases matching TRBD2. V gave up 0 bases and J gave up 6 bases; unmatched junction bases: 8. Germline CDR1 and CDR2: SGHNT and YYREEE (reference sequence). The CDR3 loop spans 17 amino acids.